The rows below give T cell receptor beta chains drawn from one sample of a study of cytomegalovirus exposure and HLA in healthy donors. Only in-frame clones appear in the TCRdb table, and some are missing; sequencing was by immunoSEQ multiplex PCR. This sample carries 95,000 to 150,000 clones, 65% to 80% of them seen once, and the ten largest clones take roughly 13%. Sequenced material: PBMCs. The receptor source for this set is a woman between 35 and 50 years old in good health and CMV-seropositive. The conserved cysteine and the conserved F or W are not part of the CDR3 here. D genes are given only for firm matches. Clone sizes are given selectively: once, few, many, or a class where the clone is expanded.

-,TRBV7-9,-,ASSLRQGTTDTQY
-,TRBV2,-,ASRRAGEANVLT
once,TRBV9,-,ASSPQVVNTEAF
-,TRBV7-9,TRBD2,ASSLDGRAAGELF
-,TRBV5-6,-,ASSLVGRGSETQY
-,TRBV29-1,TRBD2,SVESRTSGYTDTQY
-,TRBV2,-,ASSGDRRVRQF
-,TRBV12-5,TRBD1,ASGLADRGKRF
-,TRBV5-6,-,ASSFFELAHEQF
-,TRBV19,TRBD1,ASSGGDRGTDTQY
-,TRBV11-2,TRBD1,ASSPRGQGAQDTEAF
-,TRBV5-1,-,ASSLAVGAYEQY
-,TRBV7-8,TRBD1,ASRPYRGPAYGYT
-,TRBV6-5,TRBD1,ASSFGQGSTTQY
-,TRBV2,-,ASARGSEKLF
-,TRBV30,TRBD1,AWSVLGTGTYNEQF
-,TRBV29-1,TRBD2,SVAPSGRAQDTQY
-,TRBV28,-,ASKGGGTYNEQF
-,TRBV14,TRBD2,ASSQVGGGSTDTQY
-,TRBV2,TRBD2,ASSEQTSGSHEQF
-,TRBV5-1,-,ASSLTSTGEQY
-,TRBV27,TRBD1,ASSIRDRAAGELF
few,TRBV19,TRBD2,ASTSSLGTSGYPGYEQY
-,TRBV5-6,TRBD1,ASNKLTGGSSGNTIY
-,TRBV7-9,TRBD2,ASSLPPLAGGSEQY
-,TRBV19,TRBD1,ASGQGYYGYT
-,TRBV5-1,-,ASSLPYHSYNEQF
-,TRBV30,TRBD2,AWSAFTSGSYNEQF
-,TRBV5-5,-,ASRSDSETQY
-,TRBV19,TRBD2,ASSLTSGFYNEQF
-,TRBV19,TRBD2,ASSIREGLNNEQF
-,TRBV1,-,TPYRKAMNTEAF
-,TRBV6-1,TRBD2,ASSPRRLAPNEQF
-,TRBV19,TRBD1,ASRDRGDTEAF
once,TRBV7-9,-,ASSFSENTEAF
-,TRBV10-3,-,AISESTRAGDEAF
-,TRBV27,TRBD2,ASGTGLAGVDTQY
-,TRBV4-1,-,ASSPLYQQPTEQY
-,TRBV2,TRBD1,ASSPGQGSDTQY
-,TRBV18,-,ASSSSAIPYEQY
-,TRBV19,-,ASSIQGSSSTDTQY
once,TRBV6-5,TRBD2,ASRPTSGNYEQY
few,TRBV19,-,ASSIAGETQY
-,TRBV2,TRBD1,ASSEGGTGSYEQY
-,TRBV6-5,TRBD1,ASSYSTGGTEAF
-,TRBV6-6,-,ASSYSLAEDYNEQF
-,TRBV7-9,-,ASSEAGGTGELF
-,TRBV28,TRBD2,ASRGTSVRETQY
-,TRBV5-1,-,ASSLAGTDFSTDTQY